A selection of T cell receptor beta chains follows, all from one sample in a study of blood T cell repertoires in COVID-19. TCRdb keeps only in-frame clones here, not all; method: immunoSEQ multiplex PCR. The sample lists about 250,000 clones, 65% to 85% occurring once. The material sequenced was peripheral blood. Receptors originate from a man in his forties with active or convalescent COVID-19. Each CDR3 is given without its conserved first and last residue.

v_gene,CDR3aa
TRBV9,ASSKLAGISTDTQY
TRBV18,ASSLDISNTIY
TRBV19,ASSMGLIQPQH
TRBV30,AWSTAGTGDRPQH
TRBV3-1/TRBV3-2,ASSQERRSDTQY
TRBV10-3,AISDQGGRKETQY
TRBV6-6,ASSPDRVVRELF
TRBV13,ASKRESSYNSPLH
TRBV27,ASSSPAGWSETQY
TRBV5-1,ASSLAVIAGVNEQF
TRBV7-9,ASSFSGARYSNQPQH
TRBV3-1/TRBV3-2,ASSQGPSGGQETQY
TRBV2,ASLTAGADDTGELF
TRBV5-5,ASSLTANQPQH
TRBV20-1,SARTDYGYT
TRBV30,AWSVEQGLNEKLF
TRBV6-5,ASSSRDRGWREAF
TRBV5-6,ASSLEQGNSPLH
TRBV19,ASSVRAGTASAPAYEQY
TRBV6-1,ASSEADRGYGYT
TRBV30,AWSPQGTARNTQY
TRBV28,ASSVYGRVLEQY
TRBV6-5,ASSYSLQGQETQY
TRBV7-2,ASRSDSPNEKLF
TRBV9,ASSVEVKGNTIY
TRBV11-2,ASSLRDRGSYEQY
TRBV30,AWSTDTEAF
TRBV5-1,ASSFYGGGASGANVLT
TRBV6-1,ASSEASGSFQETQY
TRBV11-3,ASSVVNSGGEEF
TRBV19,ASSTGQSNSPLH
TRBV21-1,ASIGQVDYGYT
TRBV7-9,ASSVPVTSGRALGEQY
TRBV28,ASSLLREGQEQY
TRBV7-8,ASTLGLASTGELF